Listed below are T cell receptor beta chains from one sample, sequenced in a study of blood T cell repertoires in COVID-19. Produced via immunoSEQ multiplex PCR; TCRdb's table is partial and in-frame only. Of over 200,000 clones in the sample, roughly four fifths were seen once. The sequenced sample was PBMCs or T cells enriched from blood (not recorded which). All receptors derive from a man aged 35-49 years who had recovered from COVID-19. Both conserved end residues are part of each CDR3. D genes are given only for firm matches. The size entry is marked missing in some rows and otherwise reads once, few, many or a size class.

j_gene: TRBJ1-2
abundance: -
d_gene: -
v_gene: TRBV2
CDR3nt: TGTGCCAGCAACGGAGCTTCGGTTGGGAACTATGGCTACACCTTC
CDR3aa: CASNGASVGNYGYTF

j_gene: TRBJ1-1
abundance: few
d_gene: TRBD1
v_gene: TRBV7-8
CDR3nt: TGTGCCAGCAGCTTGACAGGGGGCACTGAAGCTTTCTTT
CDR3aa: CASSLTGGTEAFF

j_gene: TRBJ2-1
abundance: few
d_gene: -
v_gene: TRBV10-1
CDR3nt: TGCGCCAGCAGTGATAATGGCGGGATTTCGGCCGGCGGCTACAATGAGCAGTTCTTC
CDR3aa: CASSDNGGISAGGYNEQFF

j_gene: TRBJ2-1
abundance: -
d_gene: -
v_gene: TRBV7-8
CDR3nt: TGTGCCAGCAGCTTACCAGGGACTGTCTCCTACAATGAGCAGTTCTTC
CDR3aa: CASSLPGTVSYNEQFF

j_gene: TRBJ1-3
abundance: few
d_gene: -
v_gene: TRBV11-2
CDR3nt: TGTGCCAGCAGCTTAGGACAGACCATTTTCTCTGGAAACACCATATATTTT
CDR3aa: CASSLGQTIFSGNTIYF

j_gene: TRBJ1-3
abundance: -
d_gene: -
v_gene: TRBV9
CDR3nt: TGTGCCAGCAGCGCCCCCGAGGGTACCATATATTTT
CDR3aa: CASSAPEGTIYF

j_gene: TRBJ1-2
abundance: -
d_gene: -
v_gene: TRBV12-3/TRBV12-4
CDR3nt: TGTGCCAGCAGTTTTCAGGGTATCTACACCTTC
CDR3aa: CASSFQGIYTF

j_gene: TRBJ1-6
abundance: once
d_gene: -
v_gene: TRBV30
CDR3nt: TGTGCCTGGAGTAGGGGAAATAATTCACCCCTCCACTTT
CDR3aa: CAWSRGNNSPLHF

j_gene: TRBJ2-2
abundance: -
d_gene: -
v_gene: TRBV5-1
CDR3nt: TGCGCCAGCAGCCTGACCACCCGGGGGACCGGGGAGCTGTTTTTT
CDR3aa: CASSLTTRGTGELFF

j_gene: TRBJ1-1
abundance: -
d_gene: TRBD1
v_gene: TRBV10-1
CDR3nt: TGCGCCAGCAGTAAGGCAGGGGGCGCGACTGAAGCTTTCTTT
CDR3aa: CASSKAGGATEAFF

j_gene: TRBJ1-3
abundance: -
d_gene: -
v_gene: TRBV20-1
CDR3nt: TGCAGTGCTAAAAGCGGAAACACCATATATTTT
CDR3aa: CSAKSGNTIYF

j_gene: TRBJ2-1
abundance: -
d_gene: TRBD2
v_gene: TRBV7-2
CDR3nt: TGTGCCAGCAGCTTCGGGAGGGCTAGAAATGAGCAGTTCTTC
CDR3aa: CASSFGRARNEQFF

j_gene: TRBJ1-6
abundance: once
d_gene: -
v_gene: TRBV2
CDR3nt: TGTGCCAGCAGTGCGCCGACATTCCGCTATAATTCACCCCTCCACTTT
CDR3aa: CASSAPTFRYNSPLHF

j_gene: TRBJ1-3
abundance: -
d_gene: -
v_gene: TRBV5-1
CDR3nt: TGCGCCAGCAGCTACTGGACAGTGAGCTCTGGAAACACCATATATTTT
CDR3aa: CASSYWTVSSGNTIYF

j_gene: TRBJ2-7
abundance: -
d_gene: -
v_gene: TRBV23-1
CDR3nt: TGCGCCAGCAGTCAATCGGGCACAGGGAAAGAGGAACGACAGTACTTC
CDR3aa: CASSQSGTGKEERQYF

j_gene: TRBJ1-6
abundance: -
d_gene: TRBD1
v_gene: TRBV14
CDR3nt: TGTGCCAGCAGCCTAGGACAGGGGTTTAATTCACCCCTCCACTTT
CDR3aa: CASSLGQGFNSPLHF

j_gene: TRBJ2-7
abundance: -
d_gene: TRBD1
v_gene: TRBV27
CDR3nt: TGTGCCAGCAGGCCTACAGGGGCGAGGGAGCAGTACTTC
CDR3aa: CASRPTGAREQYF

j_gene: TRBJ2-5
abundance: few
d_gene: -
v_gene: TRBV12-3/TRBV12-4
CDR3nt: TGTGCCAGCAACCAGGACTTAAAAGAGACCCAGTACTTC
CDR3aa: CASNQDLKETQYF

j_gene: TRBJ2-3
abundance: -
d_gene: TRBD2
v_gene: TRBV3-1/TRBV3-2
CDR3nt: TGTGCCAGCAGCCAAGGACTAGCGGGGAAGGGTACGCAGTATTTT
CDR3aa: CASSQGLAGKGTQYF

j_gene: TRBJ1-1
abundance: -
d_gene: TRBD1
v_gene: TRBV29-1
CDR3nt: TGCAGCGTGCAGACAGGGGCGAACACTGAAGCTTTCTTT
CDR3aa: CSVQTGANTEAFF

j_gene: TRBJ2-1
abundance: -
d_gene: -
v_gene: TRBV5-1
CDR3nt: TGCGCCAGCGTAAAGGACAACAAGGGAAATGAGCAGTTCTTC
CDR3aa: CASVKDNKGNEQFF

j_gene: TRBJ2-7
abundance: -
d_gene: -
v_gene: TRBV3-1/TRBV3-2
CDR3nt: TGTGCCAGCAGCCCCTATGAAGCCTACGAGCAGTACTTC
CDR3aa: CASSPYEAYEQYF

j_gene: TRBJ1-2
abundance: few
d_gene: -
v_gene: TRBV7-9
CDR3nt: TGTGCCAGCAGCTTAGCCATTGCGGGCTATGGCTACACCTTC
CDR3aa: CASSLAIAGYGYTF

j_gene: TRBJ1-1
abundance: once
d_gene: TRBD1
v_gene: TRBV7-9
CDR3nt: TGTGCCAGCAGCCCGACAGGGTTGACTGAAGCTTTCTTT
CDR3aa: CASSPTGLTEAFF

j_gene: TRBJ2-5
abundance: -
d_gene: TRBD1
v_gene: TRBV5-4
CDR3nt: TGTGCCAGTTCGTCAGGGGGCCCCGCCGAGACCCAGTACTTC
CDR3aa: CASSSGGPAETQYF

j_gene: TRBJ1-4
abundance: -
d_gene: TRBD1
v_gene: TRBV5-1
CDR3nt: TGCGCCAGCAGCTTGGCGGGGGACAGATCTAATGAAAAACTGTTTTTT
CDR3aa: CASSLAGDRSNEKLFF

j_gene: TRBJ2-6
abundance: -
d_gene: -
v_gene: TRBV18
CDR3nt: TGTGCCAGCTCCGTCGGACAGAGAACCTCTGGGGCCAACGTCCTGACTTTC
CDR3aa: CASSVGQRTSGANVLTF

j_gene: TRBJ2-1
abundance: -
d_gene: TRBD1
v_gene: TRBV27
CDR3nt: TGTGCCAGCAGTTTATCGGGGGGACAGGTGGTACTTAGCTCCTACAATGAGCAGTTCTTC
CDR3aa: CASSLSGGQVVLSSYNEQFF

j_gene: TRBJ2-5
abundance: -
d_gene: TRBD2
v_gene: TRBV7-2
CDR3nt: TGTGCCAGCAGCCCTCCCGGACTAGCGGGAGACAGGACCCAGTACTTC
CDR3aa: CASSPPGLAGDRTQYF

j_gene: TRBJ2-5
abundance: -
d_gene: -
v_gene: TRBV12-2
CDR3nt: TGTGCAAGTCGCTTAGCCGAAGACAGGGGAACTGAGACCCAGTACTTC
CDR3aa: CASRLAEDRGTETQYF

j_gene: TRBJ1-1
abundance: -
d_gene: TRBD1
v_gene: TRBV24-1
CDR3nt: TGTGCCACCAAATCGACAGGGGGGGTCAACACTGAAGCTTTCTTT
CDR3aa: CATKSTGGVNTEAFF

j_gene: TRBJ2-5
abundance: once
d_gene: TRBD2
v_gene: TRBV27
CDR3nt: TGTGCCAGCAGTTCTACTAGCGGGATGGCGACCCAGTACTTC
CDR3aa: CASSSTSGMATQYF

j_gene: TRBJ1-6
abundance: -
d_gene: TRBD1
v_gene: TRBV11-1
CDR3nt: TGTGCCAGCAGCCAGGGGGTTGGGGGATCACCCCTCCACTTT
CDR3aa: CASSQGVGGSPLHF

j_gene: TRBJ1-2
abundance: -
d_gene: -
v_gene: TRBV5-1
CDR3nt: TGCGCCAGCAGCCCGGAAGGGGGTCCTACCCATGGCTACACCTTC
CDR3aa: CASSPEGGPTHGYTF

j_gene: TRBJ2-5
abundance: once
d_gene: -
v_gene: TRBV3-1/TRBV3-2
CDR3nt: TGTGCCAGCAGCCAAGATATGGCGGGGGCGATTTCGGAGACCCAGTACTTC
CDR3aa: CASSQDMAGAISETQYF

j_gene: TRBJ1-4
abundance: -
d_gene: -
v_gene: TRBV30
CDR3nt: TGTGCCTGGAGTCTCCGAGGGAATGAAAAACTGTTTTTT
CDR3aa: CAWSLRGNEKLFF

j_gene: TRBJ2-5
abundance: few
d_gene: -
v_gene: TRBV21-1
CDR3nt: TGTGCCACCTCATCTACAGGGGCAGACGAGACCCAGTACTTC
CDR3aa: CATSSTGADETQYF

j_gene: TRBJ1-3
abundance: -
d_gene: -
v_gene: TRBV30
CDR3nt: TGTGCCTGGACCCCGGCCGGGATTGGAAACACCATATATTTT
CDR3aa: CAWTPAGIGNTIYF

j_gene: TRBJ2-7
abundance: -
d_gene: TRBD2
v_gene: TRBV3-1/TRBV3-2
CDR3nt: TGTGCCAGCAGCCTGAGCGGGAGGACCCACGAGCAGTACTTC
CDR3aa: CASSLSGRTHEQYF

j_gene: TRBJ1-1
abundance: once
d_gene: TRBD1
v_gene: TRBV7-9
CDR3nt: TGTGCCAGCAGCGCAAACAGGGGGAAGACTGAAGCTTTCTTT
CDR3aa: CASSANRGKTEAFF

j_gene: TRBJ1-6
abundance: -
d_gene: TRBD1
v_gene: TRBV10-1
CDR3nt: TGCGCCAGCAGTTCGGGACAGGGGGCGGATAATTCACCCCTCCACTTT
CDR3aa: CASSSGQGADNSPLHF

j_gene: TRBJ1-5
abundance: medium-sized
d_gene: -
v_gene: TRBV23-1
CDR3nt: TGCGCCAGCAGTCAAGGCGGGACTTTCAAAAATCAGCCCCAGCATTTT
CDR3aa: CASSQGGTFKNQPQHF

j_gene: TRBJ1-4
abundance: -
d_gene: -
v_gene: TRBV12-3/TRBV12-4
CDR3nt: TGTGCCAGCAGACAGTTAGGGGGAAAACTGTTTTTT
CDR3aa: CASRQLGGKLFF

j_gene: TRBJ1-2
abundance: once
d_gene: TRBD1
v_gene: TRBV24-1
CDR3nt: TGTGCCACCAGTGATTGGACAGGAGGATATGGCTACACCTTC
CDR3aa: CATSDWTGGYGYTF